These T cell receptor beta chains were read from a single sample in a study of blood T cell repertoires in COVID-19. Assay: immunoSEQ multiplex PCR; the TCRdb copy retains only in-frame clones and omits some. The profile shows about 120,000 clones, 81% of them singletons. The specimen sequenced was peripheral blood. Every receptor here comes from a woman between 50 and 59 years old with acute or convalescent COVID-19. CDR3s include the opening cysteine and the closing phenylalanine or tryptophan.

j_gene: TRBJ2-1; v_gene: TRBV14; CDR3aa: CASSPRPGVYNEQFF
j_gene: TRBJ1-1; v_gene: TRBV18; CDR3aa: CASSPALNRGTEAFF
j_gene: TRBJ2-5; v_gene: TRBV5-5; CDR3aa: CASSTRTSGGYETQYF
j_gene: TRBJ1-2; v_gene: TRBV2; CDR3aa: CASRSWTGVYTF
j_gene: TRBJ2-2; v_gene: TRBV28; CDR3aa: CASRDRGRDTGELFF
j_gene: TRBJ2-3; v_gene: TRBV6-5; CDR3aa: CASSYRSSSPLDTQYF
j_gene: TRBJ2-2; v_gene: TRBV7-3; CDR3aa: CASSLGLDTGELFF
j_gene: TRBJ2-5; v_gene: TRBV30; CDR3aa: CAWSLGQGAGLETQYF
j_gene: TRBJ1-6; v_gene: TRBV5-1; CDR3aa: CASSSDRKNSPLHF
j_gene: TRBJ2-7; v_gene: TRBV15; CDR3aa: CATSREWGLAGGNSYEQYF
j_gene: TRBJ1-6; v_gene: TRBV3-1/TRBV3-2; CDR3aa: CASTQGGLNSPLHF
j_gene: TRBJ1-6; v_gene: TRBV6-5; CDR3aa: CASRTQGLPNSPLHF
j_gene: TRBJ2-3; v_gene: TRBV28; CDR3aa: CASSSPGQGAPDTQYF
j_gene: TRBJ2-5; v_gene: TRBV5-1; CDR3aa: CASSLAGDLQETQYF
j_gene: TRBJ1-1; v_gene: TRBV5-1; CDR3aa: CASSSTGDRHKNTEAFF
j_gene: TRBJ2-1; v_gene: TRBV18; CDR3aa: CASSPGLAGDNEQFF
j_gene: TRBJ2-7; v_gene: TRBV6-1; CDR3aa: CASSDWGVSYEQYF
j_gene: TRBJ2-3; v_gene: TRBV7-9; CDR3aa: CASSSSGSTDTQYF
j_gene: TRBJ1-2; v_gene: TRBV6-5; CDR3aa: CASSYVATGGYTF
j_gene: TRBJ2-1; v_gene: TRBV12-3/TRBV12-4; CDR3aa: CASSSQWFEQFF
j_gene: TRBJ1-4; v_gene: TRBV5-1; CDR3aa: CASSLGSATNEKLFF
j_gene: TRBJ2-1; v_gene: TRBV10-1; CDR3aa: CASSEDSKVEQFF
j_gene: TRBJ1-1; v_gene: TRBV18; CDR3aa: CASSEGGGQAAEAFF
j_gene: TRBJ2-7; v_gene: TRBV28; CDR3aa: CASSETGGPNYEQYF
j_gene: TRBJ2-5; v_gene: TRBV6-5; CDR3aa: CASSGRGSETQYF
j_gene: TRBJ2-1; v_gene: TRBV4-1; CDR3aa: CASSQALPGTSVHNEQFF
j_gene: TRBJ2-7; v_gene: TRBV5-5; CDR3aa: CASSGTFGTGLYEQYF
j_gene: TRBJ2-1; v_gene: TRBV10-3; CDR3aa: CASSGTGNNEQFF
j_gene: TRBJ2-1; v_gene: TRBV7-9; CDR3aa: CASSPGGQQFF
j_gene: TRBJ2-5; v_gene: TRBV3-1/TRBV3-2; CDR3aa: CASSQSARGNQETQYF
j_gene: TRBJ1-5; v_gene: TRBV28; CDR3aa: CASSLFKGAQPQHF
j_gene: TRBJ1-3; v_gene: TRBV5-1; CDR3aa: CASSLVGGAYGNTIYF
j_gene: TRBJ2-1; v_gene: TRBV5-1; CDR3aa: CASSFSILAGVSNEQFF
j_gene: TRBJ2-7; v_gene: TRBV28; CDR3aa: CASTETGGLIEQYF
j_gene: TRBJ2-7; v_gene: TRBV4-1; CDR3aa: CASSQVTGLYEQYF
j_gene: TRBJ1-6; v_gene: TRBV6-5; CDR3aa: CASSRGQGDNSPLHF
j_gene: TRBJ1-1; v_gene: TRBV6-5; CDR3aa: CASRSTKIEAFF
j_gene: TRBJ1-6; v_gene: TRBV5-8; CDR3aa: CASSLGQGVGSPLHF
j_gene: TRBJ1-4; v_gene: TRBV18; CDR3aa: CASSLGGEKLFF
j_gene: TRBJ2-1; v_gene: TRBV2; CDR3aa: CAKGRGGNEQFF
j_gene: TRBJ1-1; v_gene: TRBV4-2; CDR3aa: CASSQDAAGEAFF
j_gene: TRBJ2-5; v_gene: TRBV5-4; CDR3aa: CASSEDWTQETQYF
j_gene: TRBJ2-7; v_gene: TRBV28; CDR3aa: CASSLGGYEQYF
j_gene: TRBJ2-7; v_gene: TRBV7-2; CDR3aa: CASSWGLANYEQYF